This T cell receptor (beta chain) was found in a study of T cell responses to AZD1222 COVID-19 vaccine. At the level of the study: Both about-4-week and about-12-week second-dose recipients were combined. Whole-study findings and limits: Spike-specific TCR breadth and depth were elevated following two AZD1222 doses.

The CDR3 runs 13 residues. CDR1 MNHEY and CDR2 SMNVEV come from the germline V gene (reference sequence). Trimming removed 6 bases at V and 5 bases at J, with 13 bases between. Points on this clone: No antigen is known for it.

Method: immunoSEQ multiplex PCR; TCRdb's copy keeps in-frame clones and lacks some. This table holds about 160,000 clones, around 90% found once. This clonotype was obtained from an adult in good health. Material: peripheral blood, obtained on day 0 of AZD1222 vaccination. The chain joins TRBV27 to TRBJ1-2, with D tentatively TRBD1 (6 bases). The CDR3 sequence is CASRPDSHYGYTF. The DNA of the CDR3 is TGTGCCAGCAGACCGGACAGTCATTATGGCTACACCTTC.